This record covers a single T cell receptor (beta chain). Its specificity is not known. Germline-derived CDR1 and CDR2 are MNHNY and SVGAGI (reference sequence). The ends were cut back, 6 bases at V and 7 bases at J, with 18 bases in the middle. The CDR3 length is 14 residues. Produced via immunoSEQ multiplex PCR; TCRdb's table is partial and in-frame only. Of a few hundred thousand clones listed, around 90% are singletons. This sample is part of a study of Ad26.COV2.S vaccination and SARS-CoV-2 variants. General study findings and limits: Participants given vaccine showed non-spike TCR breadth similar to that of placebo recipients.

Treatment reported: around 19 received Ad26.COV2.S at low or high dose, single or two shots; 5 received placebo; per-sample allocation not given. Sample collection was performed on day 63 after the first vaccine or placebo injection. The sequence was collected from a person between 18 and 60 years old who received the Ad26.COV2.S COVID-19 vaccine or a placebo. The V call is TRBV6-6, the J call TRBJ1-1; D is perhaps TRBD1 (5 bases). Sequencing was performed on peripheral blood, taken in a trial of Ad26.COV2.S vaccine versus placebo. The CDR3 DNA sequence: TGTGCCAGCAGCCCACGGGTAGGGGCTAGTGAAGCTTTCTTT. Translated: CASSPRVGASEAFF.